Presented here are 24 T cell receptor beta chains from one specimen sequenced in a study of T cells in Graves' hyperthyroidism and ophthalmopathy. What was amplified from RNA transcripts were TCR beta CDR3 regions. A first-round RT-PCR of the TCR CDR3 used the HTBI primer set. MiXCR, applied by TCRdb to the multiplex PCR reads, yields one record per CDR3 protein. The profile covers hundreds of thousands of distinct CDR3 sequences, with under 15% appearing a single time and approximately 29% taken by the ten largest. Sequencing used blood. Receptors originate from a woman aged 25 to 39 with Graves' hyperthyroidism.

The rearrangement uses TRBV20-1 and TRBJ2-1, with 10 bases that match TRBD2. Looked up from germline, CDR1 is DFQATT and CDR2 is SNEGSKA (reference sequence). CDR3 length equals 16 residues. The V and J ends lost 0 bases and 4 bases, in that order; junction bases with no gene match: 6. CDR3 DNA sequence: TGCAGTGCTAGAGACCCTAGCGGGGGAGATTACAATGAGCAGTTCTTC. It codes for CSARDPSGGDYNEQFF.

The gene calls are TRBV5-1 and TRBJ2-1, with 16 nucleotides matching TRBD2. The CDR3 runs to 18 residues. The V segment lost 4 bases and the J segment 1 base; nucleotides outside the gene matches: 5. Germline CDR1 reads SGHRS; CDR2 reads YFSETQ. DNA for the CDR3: TGCGCCAGCAGCCCGGGACTAGCGGGAGGGGGGTCCTACAATGAGCAGTTCTTC. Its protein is CASSPGLAGGGSYNEQFF.

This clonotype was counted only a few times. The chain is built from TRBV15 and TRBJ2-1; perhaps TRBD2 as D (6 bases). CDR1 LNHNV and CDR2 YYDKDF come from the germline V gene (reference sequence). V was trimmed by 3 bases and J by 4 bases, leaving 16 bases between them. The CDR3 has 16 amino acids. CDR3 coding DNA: TGTGCCACCAGCAGGCGGGGCGGCCGGGGGTACAATGAGCAGTTCTTC. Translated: CATSRRGGRGYNEQFF.

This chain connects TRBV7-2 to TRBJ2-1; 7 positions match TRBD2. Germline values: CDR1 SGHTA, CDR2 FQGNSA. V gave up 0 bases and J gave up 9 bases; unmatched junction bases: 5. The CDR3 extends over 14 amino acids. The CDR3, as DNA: TGTGCCAGCAGCTTAGCGGCAACGGGGGGTGAGCAGTTCTTC. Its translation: CASSLAATGGEQFF.

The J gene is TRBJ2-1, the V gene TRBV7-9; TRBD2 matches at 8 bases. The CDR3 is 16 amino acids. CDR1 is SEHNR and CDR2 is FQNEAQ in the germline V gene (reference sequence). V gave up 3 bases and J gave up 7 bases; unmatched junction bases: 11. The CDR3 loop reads CASSFARSGSGNEQFF. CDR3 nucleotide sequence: TGTGCCAGCAGCTTCGCCCGGAGCGGGAGTGGAAATGAGCAGTTCTTC.

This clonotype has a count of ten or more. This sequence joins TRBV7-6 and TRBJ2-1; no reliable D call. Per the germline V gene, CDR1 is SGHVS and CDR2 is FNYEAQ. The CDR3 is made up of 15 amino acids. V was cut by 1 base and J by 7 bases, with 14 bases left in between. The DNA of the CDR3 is TGTGCCAGCAGCTTAGAGATCGGCGGTGCGAATGAGCAGTTCTTC. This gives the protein CASSLEIGGANEQFF.

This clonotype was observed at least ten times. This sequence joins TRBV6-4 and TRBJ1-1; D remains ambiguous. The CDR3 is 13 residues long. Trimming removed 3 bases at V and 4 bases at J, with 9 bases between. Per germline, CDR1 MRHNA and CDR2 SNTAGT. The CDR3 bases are TGTGCCAGCAGTGAGGAGATTGGCACTGAAGCTTTCTTT. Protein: CASSEEIGTEAFF.

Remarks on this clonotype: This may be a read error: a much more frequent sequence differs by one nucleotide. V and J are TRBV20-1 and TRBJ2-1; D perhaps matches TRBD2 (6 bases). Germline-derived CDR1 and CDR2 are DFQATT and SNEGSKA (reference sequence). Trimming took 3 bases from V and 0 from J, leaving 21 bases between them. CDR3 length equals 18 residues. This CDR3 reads CSARTSLRGRSSYNEQFF. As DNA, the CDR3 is TGCAGTGCTAGGACTAGTCTTAGGGGACGCAGCTCCTACAATGAGCAGTTCTTC.

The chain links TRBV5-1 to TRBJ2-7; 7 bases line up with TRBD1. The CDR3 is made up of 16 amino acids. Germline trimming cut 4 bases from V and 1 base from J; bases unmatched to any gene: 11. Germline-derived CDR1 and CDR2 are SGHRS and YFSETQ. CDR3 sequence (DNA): TGCGCCAGCAGCAGAAACCCTACAGGGGTGTCCTACGAGCAGTACTTC. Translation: CASSRNPTGVSYEQYF.

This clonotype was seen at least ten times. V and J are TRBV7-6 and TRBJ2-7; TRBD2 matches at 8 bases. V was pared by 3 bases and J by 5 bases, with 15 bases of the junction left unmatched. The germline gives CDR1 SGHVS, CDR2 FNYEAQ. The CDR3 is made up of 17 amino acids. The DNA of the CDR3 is TGTGCCAGCAGCTTGGGTGCTGGGAGGACTAGCTTCAACGAGCAGTACTTC. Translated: CASSLGAGRTSFNEQYF. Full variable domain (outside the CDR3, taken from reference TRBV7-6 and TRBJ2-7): GAGVSQSPRYKVTKRGQDVALRCDPISGHVSLYWYRQALGQGPEFLTYFNYEAQQDKSGLPNDRFSAERPEGSISTLTIQRTEQRDSAMYRCASSLGAGRTSFNEQYFGPGTRLTVT.

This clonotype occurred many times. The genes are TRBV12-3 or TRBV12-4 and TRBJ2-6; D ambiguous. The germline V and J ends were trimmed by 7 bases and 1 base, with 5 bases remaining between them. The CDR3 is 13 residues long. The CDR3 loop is CASIYSGANVLTF. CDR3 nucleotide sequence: TGTGCCAGCATCTATTCTGGGGCCAACGTCCTGACTTTC.

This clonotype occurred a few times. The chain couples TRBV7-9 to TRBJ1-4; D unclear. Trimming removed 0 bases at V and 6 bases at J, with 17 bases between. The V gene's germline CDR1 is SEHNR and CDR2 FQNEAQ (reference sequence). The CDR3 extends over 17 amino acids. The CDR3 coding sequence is TGTGCCAGCAGCTTAGCCCTCGCCCGCGGGTTGGATGAAAAACTGTTTTTT. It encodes CASSLALARGLDEKLFF.

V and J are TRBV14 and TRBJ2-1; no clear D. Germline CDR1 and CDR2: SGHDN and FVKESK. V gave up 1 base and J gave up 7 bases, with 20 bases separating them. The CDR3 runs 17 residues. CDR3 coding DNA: TGTGCCAGCAGCCAAGTAGGCACAGACATAGGGTGGAATGAGCAGTTCTTC. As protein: CASSQVGTDIGWNEQFF.

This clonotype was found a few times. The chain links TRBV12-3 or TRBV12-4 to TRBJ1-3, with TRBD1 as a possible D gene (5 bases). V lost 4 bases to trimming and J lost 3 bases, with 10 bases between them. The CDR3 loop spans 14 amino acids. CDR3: CASSSTGVGNTIYF. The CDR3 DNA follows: TGTGCCAGCAGTTCTACAGGCGTTGGAAACACCATATATTTT.

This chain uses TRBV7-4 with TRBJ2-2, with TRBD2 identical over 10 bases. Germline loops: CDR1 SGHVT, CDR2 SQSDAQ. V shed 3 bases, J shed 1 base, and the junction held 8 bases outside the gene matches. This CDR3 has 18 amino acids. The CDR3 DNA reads TGTGCCAGCAGCTTTCTCACGATAGCGGGAGGGAACACCGGGGAGCTGTTTTTT. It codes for CASSFLTIAGGNTGELFF.

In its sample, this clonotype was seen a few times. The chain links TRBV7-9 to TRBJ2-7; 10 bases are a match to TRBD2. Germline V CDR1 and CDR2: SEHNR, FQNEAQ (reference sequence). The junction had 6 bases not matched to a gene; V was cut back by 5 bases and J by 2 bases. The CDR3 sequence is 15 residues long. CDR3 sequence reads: CASSGTSGVAYEQYF. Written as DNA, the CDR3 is TGTGCCAGCAGCGGAACTAGCGGGGTTGCCTACGAGCAGTACTTC. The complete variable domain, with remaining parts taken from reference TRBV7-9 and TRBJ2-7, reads DTGVSQNPRHKITKRGQNVTFRCDPISEHNRLYWYRQTLGQGPEFLTYFQNEAQLEKSRLLSDRFSAERPKGSFSTLEIQRTEQGDSAMYLCASSGTSGVAYEQYFGPGTRLTVT.

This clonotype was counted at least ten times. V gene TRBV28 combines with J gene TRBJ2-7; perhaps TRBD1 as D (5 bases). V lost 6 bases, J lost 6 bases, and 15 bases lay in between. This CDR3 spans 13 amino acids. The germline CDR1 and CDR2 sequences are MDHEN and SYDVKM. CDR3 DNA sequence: TGTGCCAGCAGACTCGCAGGGATGGGCGAGCAGTACTTC. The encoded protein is CASRLAGMGEQYF.

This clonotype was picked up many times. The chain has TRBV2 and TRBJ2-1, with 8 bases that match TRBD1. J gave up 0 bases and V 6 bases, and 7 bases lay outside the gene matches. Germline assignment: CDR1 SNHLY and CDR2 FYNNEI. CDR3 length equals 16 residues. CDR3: CASRNGQGGSYNEQFF. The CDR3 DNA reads TGTGCCAGCAGAAATGGACAGGGTGGCTCCTACAATGAGCAGTTCTTC.

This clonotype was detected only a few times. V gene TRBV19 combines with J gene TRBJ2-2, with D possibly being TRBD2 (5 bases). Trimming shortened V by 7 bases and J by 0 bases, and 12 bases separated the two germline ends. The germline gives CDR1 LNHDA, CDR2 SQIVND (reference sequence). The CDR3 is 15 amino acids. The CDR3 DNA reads TGTGCCAGTACGGACTTTCGCGCGAACACCGGGGAGCTGTTTTTT. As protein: CASTDFRANTGELFF.

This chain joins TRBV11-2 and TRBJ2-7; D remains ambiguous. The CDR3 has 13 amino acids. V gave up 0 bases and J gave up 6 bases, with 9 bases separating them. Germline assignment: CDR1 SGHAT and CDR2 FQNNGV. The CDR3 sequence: CASSLDYSPEQYF. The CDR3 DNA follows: TGTGCCAGCAGCTTAGATTACAGTCCCGAGCAGTACTTC.

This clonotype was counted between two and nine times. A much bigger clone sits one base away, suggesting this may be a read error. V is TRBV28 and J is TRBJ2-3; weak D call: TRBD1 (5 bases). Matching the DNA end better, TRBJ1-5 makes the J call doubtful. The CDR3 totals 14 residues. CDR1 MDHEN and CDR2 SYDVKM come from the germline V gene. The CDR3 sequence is CASSPRGQGDTQHF. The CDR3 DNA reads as TGTGCCAGCAGTCCAAGAGGGCAGGGAGATACGCAGCATTTT.

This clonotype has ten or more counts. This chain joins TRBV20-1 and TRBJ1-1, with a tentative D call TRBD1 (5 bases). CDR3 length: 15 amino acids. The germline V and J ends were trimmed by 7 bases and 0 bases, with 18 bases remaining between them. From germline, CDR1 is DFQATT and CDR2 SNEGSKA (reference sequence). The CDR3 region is CSGWGPGGLNTEAFF. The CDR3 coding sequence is TGCAGTGGTTGGGGACCGGGAGGATTGAACACTGAAGCTTTCTTT.

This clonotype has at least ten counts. The CDR3 loop is CSVTSGSSYEQYF. The CDR3 DNA sequence: TGCAGCGTAACTAGCGGGAGTTCCTACGAGCAGTACTTC. The chain uses TRBV29-1 and TRBJ2-7; 11 bases map to TRBD2. This CDR3 contains 13 residues. The V gene end was trimmed by 6 bases and the J gene end by 1 base; junction bases not matched to a gene: 2. The germline gives CDR1 SQVTM, CDR2 ANQGSEA.

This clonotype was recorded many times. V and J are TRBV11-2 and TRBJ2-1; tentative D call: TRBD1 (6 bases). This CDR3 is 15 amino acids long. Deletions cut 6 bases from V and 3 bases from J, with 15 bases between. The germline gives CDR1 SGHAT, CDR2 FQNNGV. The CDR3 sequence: CASSQGTQVYNEQFF. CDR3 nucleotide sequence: TGTGCCAGCAGTCAAGGGACACAGGTCTACAATGAGCAGTTCTTC.